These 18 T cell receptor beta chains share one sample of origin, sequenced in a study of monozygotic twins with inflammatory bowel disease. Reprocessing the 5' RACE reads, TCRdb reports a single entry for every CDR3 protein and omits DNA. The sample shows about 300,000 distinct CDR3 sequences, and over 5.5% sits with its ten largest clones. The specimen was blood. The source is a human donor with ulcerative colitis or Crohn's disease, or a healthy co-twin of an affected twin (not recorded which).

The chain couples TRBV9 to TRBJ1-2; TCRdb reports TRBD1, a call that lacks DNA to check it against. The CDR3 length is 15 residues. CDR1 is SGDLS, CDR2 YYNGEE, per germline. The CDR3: CASSSRSGLFYGYTF.

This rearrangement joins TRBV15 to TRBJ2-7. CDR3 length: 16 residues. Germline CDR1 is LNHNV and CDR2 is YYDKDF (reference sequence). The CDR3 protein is CATSRVFTDRSYEQYF.

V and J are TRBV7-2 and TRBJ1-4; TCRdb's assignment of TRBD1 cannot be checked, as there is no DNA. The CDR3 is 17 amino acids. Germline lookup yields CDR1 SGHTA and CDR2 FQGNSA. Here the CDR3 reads CASSSYRGRMANEKLFF.

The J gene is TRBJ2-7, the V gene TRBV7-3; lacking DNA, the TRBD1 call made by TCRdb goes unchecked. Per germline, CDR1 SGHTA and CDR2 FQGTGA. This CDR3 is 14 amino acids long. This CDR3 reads CASSRGGGESEQYF.

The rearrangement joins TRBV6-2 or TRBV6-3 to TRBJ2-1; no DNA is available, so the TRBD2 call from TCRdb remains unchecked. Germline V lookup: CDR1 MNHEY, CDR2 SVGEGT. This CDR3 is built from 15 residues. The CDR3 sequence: CASSLPQAPYNEQFF.

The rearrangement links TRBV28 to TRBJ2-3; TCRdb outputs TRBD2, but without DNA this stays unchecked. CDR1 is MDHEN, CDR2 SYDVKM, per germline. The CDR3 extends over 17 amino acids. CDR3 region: CASSYGGGTILTDTQYF.

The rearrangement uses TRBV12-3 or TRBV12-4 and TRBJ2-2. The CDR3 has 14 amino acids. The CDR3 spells CASSFSTVTGELFF.

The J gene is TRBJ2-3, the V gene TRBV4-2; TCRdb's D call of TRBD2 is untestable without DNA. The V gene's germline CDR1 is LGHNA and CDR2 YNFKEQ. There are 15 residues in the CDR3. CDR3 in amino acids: CASSQGISGTDTQYF.

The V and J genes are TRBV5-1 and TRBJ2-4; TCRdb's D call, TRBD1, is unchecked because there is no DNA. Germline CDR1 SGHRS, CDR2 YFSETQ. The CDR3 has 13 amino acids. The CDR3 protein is CASAQGLQNIQYF.

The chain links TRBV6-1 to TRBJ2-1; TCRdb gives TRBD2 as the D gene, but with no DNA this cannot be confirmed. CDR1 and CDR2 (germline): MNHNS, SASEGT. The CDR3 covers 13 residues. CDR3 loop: CASSNALAGVLFF.

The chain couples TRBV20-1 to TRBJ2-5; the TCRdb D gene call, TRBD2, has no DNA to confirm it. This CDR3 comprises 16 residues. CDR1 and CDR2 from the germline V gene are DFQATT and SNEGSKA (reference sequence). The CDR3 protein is CSAEGLAGDDRETQYF.

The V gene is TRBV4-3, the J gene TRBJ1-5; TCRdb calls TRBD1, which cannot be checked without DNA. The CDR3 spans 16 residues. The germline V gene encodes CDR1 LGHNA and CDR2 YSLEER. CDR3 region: CASSPKVGGGNQPQHF.

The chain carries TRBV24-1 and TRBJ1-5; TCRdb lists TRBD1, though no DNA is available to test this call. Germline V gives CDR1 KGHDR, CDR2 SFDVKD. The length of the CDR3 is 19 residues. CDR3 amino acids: CATSDSKDRGPWGNQPQHF.

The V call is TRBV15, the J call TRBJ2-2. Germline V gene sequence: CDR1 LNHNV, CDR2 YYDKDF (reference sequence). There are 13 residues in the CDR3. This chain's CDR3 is CATSRDYAGELFF.

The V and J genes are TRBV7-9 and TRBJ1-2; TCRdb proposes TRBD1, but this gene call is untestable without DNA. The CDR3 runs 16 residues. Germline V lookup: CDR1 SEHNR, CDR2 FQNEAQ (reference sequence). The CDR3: CASSSCWTGLFYGFTF.

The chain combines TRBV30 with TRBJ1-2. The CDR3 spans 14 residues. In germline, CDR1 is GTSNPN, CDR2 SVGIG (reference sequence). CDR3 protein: CAWNRETLNYGYTF.

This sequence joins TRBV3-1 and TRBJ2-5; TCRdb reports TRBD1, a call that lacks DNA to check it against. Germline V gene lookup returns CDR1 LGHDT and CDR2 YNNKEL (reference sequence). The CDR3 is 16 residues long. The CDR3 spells CASSQVSKGAFETQYF.

The CDR3 protein is CASSHGGLEQYF. J is TRBJ2-7 and V is TRBV11-3; TCRdb calls TRBD1, which cannot be checked without DNA. The CDR3 has 12 amino acids. Per germline, CDR1 SGHNT and CDR2 YENEEA.